Below are 7 T cell receptor beta chains sequenced from a single sample in a study of blood T cell repertoires in COVID-19. Sequencing was performed with immunoSEQ multiplex PCR; in TCRdb, only in-frame clones are kept and a portion is missing. The sample lists 50,000 to 55,000 clones, approximately 83% seen once, with around 10% in the top ten. The sequenced material came from peripheral blood. These TCRs come from a man older than 75 with COVID-19, enrolled during active disease.

The gene calls are TRBV6-2 or TRBV6-3 and TRBJ2-5; D gene unclear. CDR1 and CDR2 (germline): MNHEY, SVGEGT. CDR3 length: 12 residues. The ends were cut back, 5 bases at V and 5 bases at J, with 9 bases in the middle. The CDR3 sequence is CASSPLSETQYF. CDR3 DNA sequence: TGTGCCAGCAGTCCCCTATCCGAGACCCAGTACTTC.

This clone was seen a few times. The V and J genes are TRBV18 and TRBJ2-2, with D possibly TRBD1 on 6 matching bases. Germline V gives CDR1 KGHSH, CDR2 LQKENI. The CDR3 is 14 amino acids. V was clipped by 6 bases and J by 5 bases, with 13 bases between them. The CDR3 is CASSPDRSTGELFF. CDR3 in DNA: TGTGCCAGCTCCCCGGACAGATCTACCGGGGAGCTGTTTTTT.

This clone has just one count. The chain is built from TRBV27 and TRBJ1-2; 9 bases align to TRBD1. The germline CDR1 and CDR2 sequences are MNHEY and SMNVEV (reference sequence). With V trimmed by 4 bases and J by 8 bases, 11 bases remained unmatched. There are 15 residues in the CDR3. In DNA, the CDR3 is TGTGCCAGCAGTTCCGAACAGGGGGCCTTTGTAGGCTACACCTTC. It is translated as CASSSEQGAFVGYTF.

The gene calls are TRBV6-5 and TRBJ1-5, with TRBD1 matching 7 bases. Germline values: CDR1 MNHEY, CDR2 SVGAGI. The CDR3 has 15 amino acids. J lost 5 bases, V lost 3 bases, and 7 bases had no gene match. CDR3: CASSYGRGRDQPQHF. The DNA of the CDR3 is TGTGCCAGCAGTTATGGTAGGGGGCGCGATCAGCCCCAGCATTTT.

The chain carries TRBV10-3 and TRBJ1-1; 7 nucleotides agree with TRBD1. J lost 2 bases, V lost 10 bases, and 13 bases had no gene match. This CDR3 is 15 amino acids long. The V gene's germline CDR1 is ENHRY and CDR2 SYGVKD. CDR3 sequence: CATQNSGQINTEAFF. The CDR3 bases are TGTGCCACCCAAAACTCGGGACAGATAAACACTGAAGCTTTCTTT.

The chain uses TRBV6-4 and TRBJ2-1; 10 nucleotides agree with TRBD2. CDR1 and CDR2 (germline): MRHNA, SNTAGT. V lost 4 bases to trimming and J lost 0 bases; unmatched junction nucleotides: 0. CDR3 size: 15 residues. The CDR3 protein is CASSASGSSYNEQFF. CDR3 nucleotides: TGTGCCAGCAGTGCTAGCGGGAGCTCCTACAATGAGCAGTTCTTC.

This CDR3 reads CASSSQGSYGYTF. In nucleotides, the CDR3 is TGCGCCAGCAGCTCCCAGGGGTCCTATGGCTACACCTTC. V is TRBV5-1 and J is TRBJ1-2, with D maybe TRBD1 (6 bases). V was pared by 3 bases and J by 4 bases, with 10 bases between. Germline values: CDR1 SGHRS, CDR2 YFSETQ. This CDR3 has 13 amino acids.